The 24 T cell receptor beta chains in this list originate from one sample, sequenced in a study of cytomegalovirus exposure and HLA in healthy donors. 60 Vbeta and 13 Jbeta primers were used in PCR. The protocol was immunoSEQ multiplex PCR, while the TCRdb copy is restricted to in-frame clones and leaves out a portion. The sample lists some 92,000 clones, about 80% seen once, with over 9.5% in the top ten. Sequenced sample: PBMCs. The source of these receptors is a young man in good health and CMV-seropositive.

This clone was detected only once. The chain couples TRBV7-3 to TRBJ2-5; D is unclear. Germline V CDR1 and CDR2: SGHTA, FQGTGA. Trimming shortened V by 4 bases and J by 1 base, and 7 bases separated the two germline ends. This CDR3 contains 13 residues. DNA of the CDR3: TGTGCCAGCAGCTCCGCGGTCCAAGAGACCCAGTACTTC. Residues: CASSSAVQETQYF.

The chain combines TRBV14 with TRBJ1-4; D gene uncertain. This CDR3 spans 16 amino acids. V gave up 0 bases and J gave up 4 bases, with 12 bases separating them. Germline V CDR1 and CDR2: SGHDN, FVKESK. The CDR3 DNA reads TGTGCCAGCAGCCAAGAACCACCCGGGATTAATGAAAAACTGTTTTTT. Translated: CASSQEPPGINEKLFF.

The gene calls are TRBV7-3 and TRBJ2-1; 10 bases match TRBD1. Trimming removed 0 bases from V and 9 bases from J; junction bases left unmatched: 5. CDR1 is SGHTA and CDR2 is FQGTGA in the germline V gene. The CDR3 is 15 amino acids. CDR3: CASSLTGTGVVEQFF. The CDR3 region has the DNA TGTGCCAGCAGCTTAACCGGGACAGGGGTCGTTGAGCAGTTCTTC.

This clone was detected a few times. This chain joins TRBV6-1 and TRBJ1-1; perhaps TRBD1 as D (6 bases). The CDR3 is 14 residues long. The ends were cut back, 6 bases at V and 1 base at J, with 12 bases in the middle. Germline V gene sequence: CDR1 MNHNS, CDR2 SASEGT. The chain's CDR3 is CASSSGTKNTEAFF. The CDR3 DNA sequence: TGTGCCAGCAGCTCCGGGACAAAGAACACTGAAGCTTTCTTT.

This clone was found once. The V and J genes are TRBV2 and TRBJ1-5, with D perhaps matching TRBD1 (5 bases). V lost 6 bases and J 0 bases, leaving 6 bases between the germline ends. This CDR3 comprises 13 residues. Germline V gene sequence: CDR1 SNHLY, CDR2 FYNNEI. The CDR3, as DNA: TGTGCCAGCAGACAGGATAGCAATCAGCCCCAGCATTTT. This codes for CASRQDSNQPQHF.

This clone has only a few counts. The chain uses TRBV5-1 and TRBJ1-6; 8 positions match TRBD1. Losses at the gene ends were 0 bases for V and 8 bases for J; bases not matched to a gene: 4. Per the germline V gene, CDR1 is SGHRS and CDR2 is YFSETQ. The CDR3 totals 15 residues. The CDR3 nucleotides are TGCGCCAGCAGCTTGGCCGGGACAGGCTATTCACCCCTCCACTTT. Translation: CASSLAGTGYSPLHF.

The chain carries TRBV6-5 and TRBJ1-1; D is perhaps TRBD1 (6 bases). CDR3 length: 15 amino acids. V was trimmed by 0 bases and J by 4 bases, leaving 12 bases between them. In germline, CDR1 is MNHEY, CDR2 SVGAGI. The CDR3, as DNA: TGTGCCAGCAGTTACTCTCCCAGGGGAGTCACTGAAGCTTTCTTT. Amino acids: CASSYSPRGVTEAFF.

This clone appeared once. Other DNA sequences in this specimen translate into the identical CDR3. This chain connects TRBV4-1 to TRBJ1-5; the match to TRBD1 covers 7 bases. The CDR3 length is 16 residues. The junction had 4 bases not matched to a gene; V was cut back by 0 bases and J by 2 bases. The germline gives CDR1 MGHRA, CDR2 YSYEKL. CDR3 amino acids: CASSQDLGQGNQPQHF. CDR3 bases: TGCGCCAGCAGCCAAGATCTAGGACAGGGCAATCAGCCCCAGCATTTT.

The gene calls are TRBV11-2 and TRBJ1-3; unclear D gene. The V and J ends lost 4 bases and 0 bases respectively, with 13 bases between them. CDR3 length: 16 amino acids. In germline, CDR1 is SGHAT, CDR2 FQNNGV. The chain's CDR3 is CASSSYRYSSGNTIYF. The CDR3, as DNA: TGTGCCAGCAGCTCCTACAGATACTCCTCTGGAAACACCATATATTTT. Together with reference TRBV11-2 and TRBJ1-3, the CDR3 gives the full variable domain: EAGVAQSPRYKIIEKRQSVAFWCNPISGHATLYWYQQILGQGPKLLIQFQNNGVVDDSQLPKDRFSAERLKGVDSTLKIQPAKLEDSAVYLCASSSYRYSSGNTIYFGEGSWLTVV.

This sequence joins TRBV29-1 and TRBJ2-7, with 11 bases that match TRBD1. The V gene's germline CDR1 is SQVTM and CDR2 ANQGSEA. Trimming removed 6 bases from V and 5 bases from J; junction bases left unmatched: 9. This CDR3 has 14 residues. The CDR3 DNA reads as TGCAGCGTCGTTGGACAGGGGGCAGGCCACGAGCAGTACTTC. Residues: CSVVGQGAGHEQYF.

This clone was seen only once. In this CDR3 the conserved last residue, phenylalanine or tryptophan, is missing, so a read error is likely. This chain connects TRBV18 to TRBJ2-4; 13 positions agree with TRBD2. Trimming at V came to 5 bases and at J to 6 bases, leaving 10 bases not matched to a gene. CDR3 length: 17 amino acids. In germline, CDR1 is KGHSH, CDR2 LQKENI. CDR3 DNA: TGTGCCAGCTCAATAGGGACTAGCGGGGAGCGTGGAAACATTCAGTACCTC. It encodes CASSIGTSGERGNIQYL.

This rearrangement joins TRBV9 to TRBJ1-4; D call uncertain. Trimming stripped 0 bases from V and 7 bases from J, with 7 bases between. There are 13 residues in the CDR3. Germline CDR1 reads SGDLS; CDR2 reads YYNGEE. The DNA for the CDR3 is TGTGCCAGCAGCGTAGCTAGGAGTGAAAAACTGTTTTTT. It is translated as CASSVARSEKLFF.

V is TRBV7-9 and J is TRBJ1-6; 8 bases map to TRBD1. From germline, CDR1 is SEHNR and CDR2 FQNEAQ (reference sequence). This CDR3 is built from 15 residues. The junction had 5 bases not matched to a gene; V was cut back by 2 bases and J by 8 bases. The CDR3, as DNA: TGTGCCAGCAGCTTAACGACAGGGGTTGATTCACCCCTCCACTTT. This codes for CASSLTTGVDSPLHF.

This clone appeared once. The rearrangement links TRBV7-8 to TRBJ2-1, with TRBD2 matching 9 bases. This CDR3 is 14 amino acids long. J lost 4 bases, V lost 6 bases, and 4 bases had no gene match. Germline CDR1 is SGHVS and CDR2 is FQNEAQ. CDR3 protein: CASRAGGSYNEQFF. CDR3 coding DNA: TGTGCCAGCAGAGCGGGGGGATCGTACAATGAGCAGTTCTTC.

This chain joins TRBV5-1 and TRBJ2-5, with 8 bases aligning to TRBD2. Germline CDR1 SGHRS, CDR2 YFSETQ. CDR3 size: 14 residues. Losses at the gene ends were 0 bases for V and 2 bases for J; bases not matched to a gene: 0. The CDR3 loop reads CASSLAGGQETQYF. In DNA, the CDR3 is TGCGCCAGCAGCTTGGCGGGGGGGCAAGAGACCCAGTACTTC.

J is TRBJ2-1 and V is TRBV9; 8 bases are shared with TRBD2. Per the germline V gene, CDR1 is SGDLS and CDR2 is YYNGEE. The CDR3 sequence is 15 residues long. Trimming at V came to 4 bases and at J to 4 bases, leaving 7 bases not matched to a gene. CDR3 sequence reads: CASSTRTSRYNEQFF. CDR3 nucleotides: TGTGCCAGCAGCACCAGGACTAGCCGGTACAATGAGCAGTTCTTC.

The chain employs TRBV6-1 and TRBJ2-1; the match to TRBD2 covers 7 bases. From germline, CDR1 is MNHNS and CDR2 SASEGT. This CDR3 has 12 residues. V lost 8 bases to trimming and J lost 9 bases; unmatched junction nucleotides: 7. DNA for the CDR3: TGTGCCAGCCAGGGAGCGGGGAGTGAGCAGTTCTTC. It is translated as CASQGAGSEQFF.

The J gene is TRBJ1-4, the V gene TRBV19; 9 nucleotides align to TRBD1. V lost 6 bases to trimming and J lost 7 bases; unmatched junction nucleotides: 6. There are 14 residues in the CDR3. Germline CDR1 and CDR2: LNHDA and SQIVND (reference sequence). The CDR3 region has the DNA TGTGCCAGTAGGGGACGGACAGGGGTTGAAAAACTGTTTTTT. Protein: CASRGRTGVEKLFF.

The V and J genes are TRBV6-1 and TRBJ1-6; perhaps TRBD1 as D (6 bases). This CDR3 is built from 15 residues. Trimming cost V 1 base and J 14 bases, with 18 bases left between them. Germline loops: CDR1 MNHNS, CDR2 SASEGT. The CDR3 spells CASSEDGQGYSTLHF. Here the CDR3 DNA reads TGTGCCAGCAGTGAAGATGGTCAGGGGTACTCTACCCTCCACTTT.

CDR3 amino acids: CASSLQGSYGYTF. CDR3 nucleotides: TGTGCCAGCAGCCTACAGGGGAGCTATGGCTACACCTTC. V usage is TRBV7-9 and J usage is TRBJ1-2; TRBD1 agrees at 7 bases. V lost 5 bases to trimming and J lost 4 bases; unmatched junction nucleotides: 4. Germline V gene lookup returns CDR1 SEHNR and CDR2 FQNEAQ (reference sequence). The CDR3 has 13 residues. The complete variable domain, with remaining parts taken from reference TRBV7-9 and TRBJ1-2, reads DTGVSQNPRHKITKRGQNVTFRCDPISEHNRLYWYRQTLGQGPEFLTYFQNEAQLEKSRLLSDRFSAERPKGSFSTLEIQRTEQGDSAMYLCASSLQGSYGYTFGSGTRLTVV.

In nucleotides, the CDR3 is TGTGCCAGCTCACCATTTCCAGATCTGAACACTGAAGCTTTCTTT. This sequence encodes CASSPFPDLNTEAFF. The rearrangement joins TRBV18 to TRBJ1-1; D gene unclear. The germline V gene encodes CDR1 KGHSH and CDR2 LQKENI. The CDR3 runs to 15 residues. V was shortened by 2 bases and J by 0 bases, with 10 bases between the two germline ends.

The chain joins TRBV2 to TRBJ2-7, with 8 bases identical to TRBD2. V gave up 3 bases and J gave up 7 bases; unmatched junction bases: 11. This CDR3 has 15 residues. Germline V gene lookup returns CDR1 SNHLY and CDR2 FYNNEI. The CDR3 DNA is TGTGCCAGCAGTGACCACCGGGGGGGTGCCGGGGAGCAGTACTTC. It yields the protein CASSDHRGGAGEQYF.

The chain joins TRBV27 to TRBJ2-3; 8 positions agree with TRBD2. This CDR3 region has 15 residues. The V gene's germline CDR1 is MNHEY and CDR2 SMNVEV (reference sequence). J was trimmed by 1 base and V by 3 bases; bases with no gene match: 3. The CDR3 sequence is CASSFGGGRTDTQYF. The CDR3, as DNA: TGTGCCAGCAGTTTCGGGGGGGGACGCACAGATACGCAGTATTTT.

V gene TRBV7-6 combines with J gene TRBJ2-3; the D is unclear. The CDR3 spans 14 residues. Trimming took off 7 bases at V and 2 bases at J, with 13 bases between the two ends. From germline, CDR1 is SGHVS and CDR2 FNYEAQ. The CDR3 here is CASNFGGNTDTQYF. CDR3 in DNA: TGTGCCAGCAATTTCGGCGGTAACACAGATACGCAGTATTTT.